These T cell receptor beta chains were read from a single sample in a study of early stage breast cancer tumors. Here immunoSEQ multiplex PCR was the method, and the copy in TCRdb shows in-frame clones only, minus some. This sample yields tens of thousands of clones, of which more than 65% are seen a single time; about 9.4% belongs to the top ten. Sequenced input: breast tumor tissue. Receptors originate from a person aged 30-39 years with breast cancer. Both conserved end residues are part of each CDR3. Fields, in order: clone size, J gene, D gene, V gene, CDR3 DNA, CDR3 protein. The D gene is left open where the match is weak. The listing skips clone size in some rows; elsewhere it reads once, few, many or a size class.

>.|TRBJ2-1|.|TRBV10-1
TGCGCCAGCAGTGATCTTCTCGGGTACAATGAGCAGTTCTTC
CASSDLLGYNEQFF
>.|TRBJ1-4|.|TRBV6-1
TGTGCCAGCAGTGGGGGGCAGTACGATGAAAAACTGTTTTTT
CASSGGQYDEKLFF
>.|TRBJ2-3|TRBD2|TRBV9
TGTGCCAGCAGCTCACGGACTAGCGGGAGGGTTGCAGATACGCAGTATTTT
CASSSRTSGRVADTQYF
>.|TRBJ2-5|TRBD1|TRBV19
TGTGCCAGTAGTTTACAGGGGTCCCAAGAGACCCAGTACTTC
CASSLQGSQETQYF
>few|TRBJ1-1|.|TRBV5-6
TGTGCCAGCAGCTTGAGGACCTACACTGAAGCTTTCTTT
CASSLRTYTEAFF
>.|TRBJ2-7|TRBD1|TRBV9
TGTGCCAGCAGTACAGGGGGCGCGTACGAGCAGTACTTC
CASSTGGAYEQYF
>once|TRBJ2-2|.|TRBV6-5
TGTGCCAGCAGTCGCGGGGGCAGCACCGGGGAGCTGTTTTTT
CASSRGGSTGELFF
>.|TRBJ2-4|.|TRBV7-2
TGTGCCAGCAGCTTTGTCAAGGGGGCCAAAAACATTCAGTACTTC
CASSFVKGAKNIQYF
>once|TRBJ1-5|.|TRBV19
TGTGCCAGCTCGCCGGGTCTCAATCAGCCCCAGCATTTT
CASSPGLNQPQHF
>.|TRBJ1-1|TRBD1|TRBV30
TGTGCCTGGAGTGTAACAGGGGCTGAAGGTCGAACTTTCTTT
CAWSVTGAEGRTFF
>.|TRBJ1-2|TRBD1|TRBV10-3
TGTGCCATCAGTGAGAGGCAGGGGGCACTGGCTAACTATGGCTACACCTTC
CAISERQGALANYGYTF
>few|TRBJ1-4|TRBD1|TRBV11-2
TGTGCCAGCAGCCTGGGACAGGGCAATGAAAAACTGTTTTTT
CASSLGQGNEKLFF
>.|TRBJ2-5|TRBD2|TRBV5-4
TGTGCCAGCAGCCCGGGGGGGGCGGGAGAGACCCAGTACTTC
CASSPGGAGETQYF
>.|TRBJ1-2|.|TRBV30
TGTGCCTGGATATTAGGACAGAAAAATAACTATGGCTACACCTTC
CAWILGQKNNYGYTF
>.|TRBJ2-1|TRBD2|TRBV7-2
TGTGCCAGCAGCTTAGCTAGCGGGAGCTATGAGCAGTTCTTC
CASSLASGSYEQFF
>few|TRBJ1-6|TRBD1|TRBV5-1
TGCGCCAGTCACTTGGGACAGGGGGTTTCACCCCTCCACTTT
CASHLGQGVSPLHF
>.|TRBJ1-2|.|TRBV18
TGTGCCAGCTCACCACCGACGGTTAACTATGGCTACACCTTC
CASSPPTVNYGYTF
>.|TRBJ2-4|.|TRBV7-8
TGTGCCAGCAGCTCTGGGTGGGGGAAACTAGGCATTCAGTACTTC
CASSSGWGKLGIQYF
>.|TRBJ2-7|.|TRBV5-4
TGTGCCAGCAGCCGTCCCGGGACTTCCACCTACGAGCAGTACTTC
CASSRPGTSTYEQYF